The 15 T cell receptor beta chains below all came from one sample that was sequenced in a study of tumor and adjacent non-tumor tissue in lung cancer. This sample's RNA came from whole unsorted tissue. The normal lung tissue was taken more than 3 cm from the tumor edge. The library came from three nested PCR rounds adapted from ARM-PCR protocols. TCRdb processed the multiplex PCR reads anew with MiXCR; each CDR3 protein has one entry. Among fewer than 55,000 distinct CDR3 sequences listed, around 67% were seen once. The sample comprised distant non-tumor lung tissue. The receptors here all came from a woman between 35 and 50 years old with non-small cell lung cancer.

There are many counts of this clonotype. CDR3: CASSRRSSGNTIYF. In nucleotides, the CDR3 is TGTGCCAGCAGCAGACGAAGCTCTGGAAACACCATATATTTT. The V call is TRBV28, the J call TRBJ1-3; D gene ambiguous. V was shortened by 6 bases and J by 0 bases, with 9 bases between the two germline ends. There are 14 residues in the CDR3. Germline CDR1 is MDHEN and CDR2 is SYDVKM.

The chain joins TRBV7-8 to TRBJ2-3, with 12 nucleotides matching TRBD2. Trimming removed 5 bases from V and 9 bases from J; junction bases left unmatched: 18. The germline gives CDR1 SGHVS, CDR2 FQNEAQ. The CDR3 sequence is 18 residues long. In DNA form, the CDR3 reads TGTGCCAGCAGCCCAACACATTCGACTAGCGGGGGTGCGCGCACGCAGTATTTT. Residues: CASSPTHSTSGGARTQYF.

Details on this clonotype: An end of the junction does not agree with germline; a read error may underlie this. The chain links TRBV11-2 to TRBJ1-2; 8 nucleotides line up with TRBD1. The germline V gene encodes CDR1 SGHAT and CDR2 FQNNGV. The CDR3 has 14 amino acids. In DNA form, the CDR3 reads TGTGTCAGCAGCTTGCTTCAGGGGGCCTATGGCTACGCCTTC. Translating gives CVSSLLQGAYGYAF.

V gene TRBV5-4 combines with J gene TRBJ2-3; no clear D gene. V lost 0 bases, J lost 3 bases, and 8 bases lay in between. Germline V gives CDR1 SGHNT, CDR2 YYREEE (reference sequence). This CDR3 is 14 amino acids long. The CDR3 loop reads CASSLGPATDTQYF. CDR3 nucleotide sequence: TGTGCCAGCAGCTTGGGACCAGCGACAGATACGCAGTATTTT. The whole variable domain, remainder taken from reference TRBV5-4 and TRBJ2-3, is ETGVTQSPTHLIKTRGQQVTLRCSSQSGHNTVSWYQQALGQGPQFIFQYYREEENGRGNFPPRFSGLQFPNYSSELNVNALELDDSALYLCASSLGPATDTQYFGPGTRLTVL.

As concerns this clonotype: The conserved final phenylalanine or tryptophan is absent from the CDR3, which likely points to a read error. This sequence joins TRBV20-1 and TRBJ2-3; TRBD2 matches 15 bases. The CDR3 consists of 17 residues. Germline-derived CDR1 and CDR2 are DFQATT and SNEGSKA (reference sequence). V lost 6 bases, J lost 11 bases, and 18 bases stayed unmatched. CDR3 region: CSADLTIGLAGGHVQYY. CDR3 sequence (DNA): TGCAGTGCCGACCTCACCATTGGACTAGCGGGGGGGCACGTGCAGTATTAT.

In regard to this clonotype: A much larger clone is a single base away; this may be a read error. The chain recombines TRBV11-3 with TRBJ2-1; 8 nucleotides align to TRBD2. CDR1 is SGHNT, CDR2 YENEEA, per germline. The CDR3 covers 15 residues. For the CDR3, the DNA is TGTACCAGCAGCCTAGCGGGCCAGGCTGTCAATGAGCAGTTCTTC. Translation: CTSSLAGQAVNEQFF.

A remark on this clonotype: Relative to the germline gene, one junction end is altered; a read error may explain this. The chain combines TRBV6-5 with TRBJ2-3; tentatively, D is TRBD1 (5 bases). This CDR3 is 16 amino acids long. The V gene's germline CDR1 is MNHEY and CDR2 SVGAGI. The CDR3 DNA reads as TGTGTCAGCAGCCCTCGCCAGGGCGCGGGCACAGATACGCAGTATTTT. This codes for CVSSPRQGAGTDTQYF.

As concerns this clonotype: A read error is possible here, since a much larger clone lies one base away. The chain is built from TRBV20-1 and TRBJ2-1; 15 bases match TRBD2. The CDR3 runs to 20 residues. Per the germline V gene, CDR1 is DFQATT and CDR2 is SNEGSKA (reference sequence). Here the CDR3 reads CGARRAWTSGRARSYNEQFF. The DNA for the CDR3 is TGCGGTGCTAGGAGAGCTTGGACTAGCGGGAGGGCCCGGTCGTACAATGAGCAGTTCTTC.

This clonotype was observed many times. The chain combines TRBV29-1 with TRBJ1-5; 8 bases are a match to TRBD1. The CDR3 spans 15 residues. The V and J ends lost 6 bases and 2 bases, in that order; junction bases with no gene match: 9. Germline CDR1 reads SQVTM; CDR2 reads ANQGSEA. The CDR3 protein is CSVRQGAAGNQPQHF. The CDR3 DNA reads as TGCAGCGTAAGGCAGGGGGCGGCCGGCAATCAGCCCCAGCATTTT.

Notes on this clonotype: A much more abundant neighbour one base away suggests this may be a read error. The final CDR3 position lacks the conserved phenylalanine or tryptophan, pointing to a likely read error. CDR3 nucleotide sequence: TGTGCCAGCAGGGCTAGGGGACAGGGAGGTCTTGGGAGCAATCAGCCCCAGCATTCT. It translates to CASRARGQGGLGSNQPQHS. The V and J genes are TRBV6-5 and TRBJ1-5; 9 bases are a match to TRBD1. With V trimmed by 6 bases and J by 1 base, 16 bases remained unmatched. The V gene's germline CDR1 is MNHEY and CDR2 SVGAGI. CDR3 size: 19 residues.

The chain recombines TRBV4-1 with TRBJ2-3, with D uncertain. CDR3 length: 14 residues. The V gene's germline CDR1 is MGHRA and CDR2 YSYEKL. The ends were cut back, 1 base at V and 6 bases at J, with 11 bases in the middle. The CDR3 nucleotides read TGCGCCAGCAGCCAAGCCGCAGACATGGATACGCAGTATTTT. As protein: CASSQAADMDTQYF.

This clonotype came up a few times. Sequence at one end of the junction differs from germline and may be a read error. The chain combines TRBV29-1 with TRBJ1-2; no clear D gene. CDR1 and CDR2 (germline): SQVTM, ANQGSEA. The CDR3 covers 12 residues. CDR3 coding DNA: TGCGGCGTTTTAGGCCCCGGGAACGGCTACACCTTC. As protein: CGVLGPGNGYTF.

For this clonotype: Its ends do not fully match the called genes, so a read error is possible. V gene TRBV29-1 combines with J gene TRBJ2-1, with 7 bases identical to TRBD1. CDR3 length: 14 amino acids. CDR1 and CDR2 (germline): SQVTM, ANQGSEA. The CDR3 is CSVVVGQIYNEQFF. CDR3 in DNA: TGCAGTGTTGTCGTGGGACAGATCTACAATGAGCAATTCTTC.

This clonotype was counted at least ten times. The V gene is TRBV12-3 or TRBV12-4, the J gene TRBJ2-2; 7 bases fit TRBD2. CDR3 size: 14 residues. J was trimmed by 4 bases and V by 7 bases; bases with no gene match: 6. The CDR3 sequence is CASKYGRGTGELFF. For the CDR3, the DNA is TGTGCCAGCAAGTATGGGAGGGGCACCGGGGAGCTGTTTTTT.

On this clonotype itself: An end of the junction does not agree with germline; a read error may underlie this. The J gene is TRBJ1-5, the V gene TRBV6-1; D is unclear. The CDR3 has 15 amino acids. CDR1 MNHNS and CDR2 SASEGT come from the germline V gene. CDR3 sequence reads: CASSRWQVDDQSQHF. CDR3 DNA sequence: TGTGCCAGTAGTAGATGGCAGGTAGATGATCAGTCCCAGCATTTT.